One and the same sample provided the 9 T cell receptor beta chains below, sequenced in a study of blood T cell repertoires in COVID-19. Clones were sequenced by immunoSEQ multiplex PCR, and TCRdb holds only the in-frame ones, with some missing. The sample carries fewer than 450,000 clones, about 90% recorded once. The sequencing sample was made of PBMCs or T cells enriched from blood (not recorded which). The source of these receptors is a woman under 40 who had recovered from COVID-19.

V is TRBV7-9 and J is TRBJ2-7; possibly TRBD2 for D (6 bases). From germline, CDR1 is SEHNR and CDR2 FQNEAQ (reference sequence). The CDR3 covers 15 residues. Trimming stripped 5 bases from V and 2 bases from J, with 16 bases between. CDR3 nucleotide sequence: TGTGCCAGCAGCCCCCCGACCTGGGGGGCCTACGAGCAGTACTTC. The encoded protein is CASSPPTWGAYEQYF.

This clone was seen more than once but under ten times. CDR3 protein: CASSPQQGATQYF. CDR3 bases: TGTGCCAGCAGCCCTCAACAGGGGGCTACGCAGTATTTT. The chain is built from TRBV3-1 (or the pseudogene TRBV3-2) and TRBJ2-3, with 9 nucleotides matching TRBD1. Germline V CDR1 and CDR2: LGHDT, YNNKEL (reference sequence). The CDR3 is made up of 13 amino acids. V shed 4 bases and J 8 bases; nucleotides not matched to a gene: 4.

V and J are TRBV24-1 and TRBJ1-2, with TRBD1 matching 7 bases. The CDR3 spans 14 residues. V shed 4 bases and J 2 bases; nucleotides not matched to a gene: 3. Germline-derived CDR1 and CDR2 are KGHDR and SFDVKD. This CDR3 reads CATSEGTVNYGYTF. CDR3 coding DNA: TGTGCCACCAGTGAGGGGACAGTAAACTATGGCTACACCTTC.

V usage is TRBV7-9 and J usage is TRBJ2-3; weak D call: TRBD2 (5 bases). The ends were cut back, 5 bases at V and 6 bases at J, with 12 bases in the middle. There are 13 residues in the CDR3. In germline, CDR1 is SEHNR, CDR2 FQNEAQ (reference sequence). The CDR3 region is CASSTEGRDTQYF. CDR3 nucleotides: TGTGCCAGCAGCACCGAGGGCAGGGATACGCAGTATTTT. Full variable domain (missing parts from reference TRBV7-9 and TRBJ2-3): DTGVSQNPRHKITKRGQNVTFRCDPISEHNRLYWYRQTLGQGPEFLTYFQNEAQLEKSRLLSDRFSAERPKGSFSTLEIQRTEQGDSAMYLCASSTEGRDTQYFGPGTRLTVL.

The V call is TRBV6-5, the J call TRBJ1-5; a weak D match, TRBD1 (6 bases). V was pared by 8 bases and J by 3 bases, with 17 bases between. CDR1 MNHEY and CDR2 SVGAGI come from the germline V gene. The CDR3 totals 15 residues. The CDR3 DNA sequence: TGTGCCAGCGAAGGGAGCAGGGGCCCCAATCAGCCCCAGCATTTT. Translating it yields CASEGSRGPNQPQHF.

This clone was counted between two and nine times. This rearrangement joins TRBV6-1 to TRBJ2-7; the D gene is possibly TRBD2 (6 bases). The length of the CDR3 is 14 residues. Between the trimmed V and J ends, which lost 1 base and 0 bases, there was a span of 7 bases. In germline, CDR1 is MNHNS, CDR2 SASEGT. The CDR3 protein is CASSEVSGSYEQYF. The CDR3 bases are TGTGCCAGCAGTGAAGTTAGCGGCTCCTACGAGCAGTACTTC.

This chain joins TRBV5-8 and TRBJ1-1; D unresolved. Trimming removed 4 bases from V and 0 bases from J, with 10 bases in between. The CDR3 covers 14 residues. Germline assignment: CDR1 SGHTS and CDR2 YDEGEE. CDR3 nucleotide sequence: TGTGCCAGCAGCGCTGAACCGGTGAACACTGAAGCTTTCTTT. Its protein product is CASSAEPVNTEAFF.

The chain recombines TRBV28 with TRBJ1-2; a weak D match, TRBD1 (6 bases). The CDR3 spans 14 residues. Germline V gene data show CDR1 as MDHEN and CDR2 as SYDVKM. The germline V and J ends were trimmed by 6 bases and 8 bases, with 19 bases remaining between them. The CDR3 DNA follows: TGTGCCAGCAGACGACCCGCCCAGGGGAAAGGCTACACCTTC. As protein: CASRRPAQGKGYTF.

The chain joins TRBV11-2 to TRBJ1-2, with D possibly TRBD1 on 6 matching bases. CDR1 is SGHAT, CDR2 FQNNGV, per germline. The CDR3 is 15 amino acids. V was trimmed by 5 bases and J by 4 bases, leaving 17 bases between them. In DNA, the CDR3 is TGTGCCAGCAGCCACCCAGACAGGTCCGTCTATGGCTACACCTTC. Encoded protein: CASSHPDRSVYGYTF.